This T cell receptor beta chain was documented in a study of T cell changes during pregnancy in multiple sclerosis. Sequenced by immunoSEQ multiplex PCR; TCRdb stores in-frame clones only, minus some. The sample includes tens of thousands of clones, approximately 92% of them seen just once. Trimming stripped 5 bases from V and 3 bases from J, with 8 bases between. The CDR3 is made up of 13 amino acids. The germline V gene has CDR1 MNHEY and CDR2 SMNVEV (reference sequence). The chain recombines TRBV27 with TRBJ2-4; D is uncertain. Sequences were derived from CD8+ T cells from peripheral blood mononuclear cells, sampled after pregnancy. This receptor was identified in a female donor with multiple sclerosis, enrolled in a pregnancy study. The CDR3 spells CASSPYGKNIQYF. CDR3 sequence (DNA): TGTGCCAGCAGTCCCTACGGCAAAAACATTCAGTACTTC.